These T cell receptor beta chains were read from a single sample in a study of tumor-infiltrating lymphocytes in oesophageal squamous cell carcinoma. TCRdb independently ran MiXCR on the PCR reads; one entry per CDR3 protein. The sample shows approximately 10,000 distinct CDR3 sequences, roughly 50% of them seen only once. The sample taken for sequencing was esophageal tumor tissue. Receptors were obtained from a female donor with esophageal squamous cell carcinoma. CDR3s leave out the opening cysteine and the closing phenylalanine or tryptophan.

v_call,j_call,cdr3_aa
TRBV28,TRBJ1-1,ASSQGGRVATEAF
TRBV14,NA,ASSQGLAGATGAYEQF
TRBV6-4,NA,ASSSGGSSYNEQY
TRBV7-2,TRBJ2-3,ASSSGGTPRDTQY
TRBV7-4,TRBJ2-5,ASSPRAGAEETQY
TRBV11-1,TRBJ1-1,ASSWRTGGTEAF
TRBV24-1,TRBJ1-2,ATSDPGTGDGYT
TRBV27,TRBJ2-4,ASSLQGSGNIQY
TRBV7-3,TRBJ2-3,ASSRGLAGRTDTQY
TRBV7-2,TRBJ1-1,ASSSILILAEAF
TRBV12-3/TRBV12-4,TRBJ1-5,ASSFRVNQPQH
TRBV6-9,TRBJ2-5,ASSYQAGAETQY
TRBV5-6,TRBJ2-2,ASSLGGWTGELF
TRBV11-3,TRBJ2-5,ASSLGDSVQETQY
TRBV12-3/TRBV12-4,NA,ASRPGTSVEQF
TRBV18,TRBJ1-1,ASSLGTGDTEAF
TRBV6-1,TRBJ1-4,ASSQSSIDPWNEKLF
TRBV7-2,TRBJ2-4,ASSPDRAEAKNIQY
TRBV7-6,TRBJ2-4,ASSLGGKGSIQY
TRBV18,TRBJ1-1,ASSPPGLVRNTEAF
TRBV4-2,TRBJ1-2,ASSQDKTGWVYGYT
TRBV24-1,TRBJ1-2,ATSDSIRDGYT
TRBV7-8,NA,ASSLGDNYLPQY
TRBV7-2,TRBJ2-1,ASSKWQGTSSYNEQF